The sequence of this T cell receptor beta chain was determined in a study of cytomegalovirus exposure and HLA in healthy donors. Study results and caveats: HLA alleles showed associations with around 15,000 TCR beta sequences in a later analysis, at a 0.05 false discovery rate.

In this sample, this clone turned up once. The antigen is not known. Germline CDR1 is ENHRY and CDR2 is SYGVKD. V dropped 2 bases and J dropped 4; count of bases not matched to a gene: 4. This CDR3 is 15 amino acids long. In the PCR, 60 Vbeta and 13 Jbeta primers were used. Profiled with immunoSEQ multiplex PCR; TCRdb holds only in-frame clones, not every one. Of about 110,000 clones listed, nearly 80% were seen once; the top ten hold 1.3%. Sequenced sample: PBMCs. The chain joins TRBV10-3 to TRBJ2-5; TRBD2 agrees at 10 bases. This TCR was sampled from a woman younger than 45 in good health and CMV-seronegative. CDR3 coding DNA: TGTGCCATCAGTGAGCCTAGCGGGGGCCCAGAGACCCAGTACTTC. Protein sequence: CAISEPSGGPETQYF.